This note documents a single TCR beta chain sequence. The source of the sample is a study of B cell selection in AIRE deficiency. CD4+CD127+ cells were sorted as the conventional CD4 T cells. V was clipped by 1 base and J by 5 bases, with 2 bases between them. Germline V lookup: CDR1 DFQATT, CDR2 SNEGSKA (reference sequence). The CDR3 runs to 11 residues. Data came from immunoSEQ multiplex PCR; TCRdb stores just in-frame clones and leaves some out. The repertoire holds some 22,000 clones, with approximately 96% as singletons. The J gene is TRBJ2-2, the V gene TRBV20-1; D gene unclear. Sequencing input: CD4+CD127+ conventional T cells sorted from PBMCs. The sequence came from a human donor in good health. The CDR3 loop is CSARGTGELFF. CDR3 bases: TGCAGTGCTAGAGGAACCGGGGAGCTGTTTTTT.